This T cell receptor beta chain derives from a study of OX40 agonist ivuxolimab in advanced cancers. Here immunoSEQ multiplex PCR was the method, and the copy in TCRdb shows in-frame clones only, minus some. Among some 100,000 clones listed, around 85% were seen once. Trimming removed 3 bases from V and 9 bases from J; junction bases left unmatched: 5. CDR3 size: 14 residues. Germline CDR1 MNHEY, CDR2 SMNVEV (reference sequence). This chain connects TRBV27 to TRBJ2-1; 10 positions agree with TRBD2. The material was CD4+ or CD8+ T cells sorted from blood, obtained in a trial of the OX40 agonist ivuxolimab. This sequence originates from an adult with an advanced solid tumor such as melanoma, head and neck, liver or kidney cancer. CDR3 protein: CASSFSLAGVEQFF. CDR3 DNA sequence: TGTGCCAGCAGTTTTAGTCTAGCGGGAGTTGAGCAGTTCTTC.